This T cell receptor beta chain was obtained from a study of OX40 agonist ivuxolimab in advanced cancers. For context, the study as a whole: Ivuxolimab was an agonistic, fully human IgG2 monoclonal antibody directed against OX40 (CD134), a costimulatory receptor. Peripheral TCRbeta sequencing aimed to test whether ivuxolimab altered TCR sequence diversity and caused clonal T-cell expansion. Of the approximately 50 dose-escalation patients, hepatocellular carcinoma was present in 19, melanoma in approximately 15, renal cell carcinoma in 9 and head and neck cancer in 9. The monotherapy dose-escalation portion (N = 52 patients) of the phase I ivuxolimab trial is reported in the paper. Partial responses occurred in three dose-escalation patients, of whom one had hepatocellular carcinoma and two had cutaneous melanoma. In the dose-escalation cohort, 70% to 85% of patients were male, and the mean age was about 55 years, with a range of roughly 23 to 85. Patients were allowed to have had prior anti-PD-1, anti-PD-L1 or anti-CTLA-4 therapy, and less than 45% of the dose-escalation patients had previously received checkpoint inhibitors. Intravenous ivuxolimab was administered to patients every 2 weeks at six dose levels: 0.01, 0.1, 0.3, 1.5, 3 and 10 mg/kg.

Genomic DNA was extracted from sorted cells for sequencing of the TCRbeta CDR3 region. The immunoSEQ Assay was used for sequencing of TCRbeta CDR3 regions. TCRdb holds this immuneACCESS table with in-frame rearrangements only. Some clones are missing; in checked studies, unresolved V genes explain under half, and the rest has no known cause. This sample is represented by 65,000 to 85,000 clones; more than 70% of them were singletons. The top ten clonotypes cover around 0.56% of the sample. The trial excluded patients who had a history of autoimmune disease or were on systemic immunosuppression. In every dose cohort, peripheral blood was drawn for TCR sequencing at baseline, cycle 4 day 1, and cycle 7 day 1. The samples were taken from a phase I, first-in-human, multicenter, open-label dose-escalation trial of ivuxolimab. Adults with locally advanced or metastatic melanoma, renal cell carcinoma, hepatocellular carcinoma or head and neck squamous cell carcinoma were enrolled in the trial. Before TCR sequencing, CD4+ T cells and CD8+ T cells were sorted from peripheral blood as separate populations.

The CDR3 covers 13 residues, taking in both the cysteine and the phenylalanine. Only CDR3 DNA remains: 39 bases, in frame from the first base. From the germline V gene, CDR1 is KGHSH and CDR2 is LQKENI. Compared with germline, V lacks 5 bases and J lacks 4 bases; bases without a gene match: 4. What the study reported, not specific to this receptor: Low levels of normalized T-cell clonal expansion were also seen in some patients who did not respond. At doses from 0.1 to 3.0 mg/kg, clonal expansion was seen in both CD4+ and CD8+ blood T cells between baseline and week 6. Which antigens the clonally expanded peripheral T cells were specific for was not determined. In the 0.1-3.0 mg/kg groups, partial responders were among the patients with the lowest normalized peripheral clonal expansion, particularly in CD8+ T cells. After ivuxolimab, more expanded clones were found on average in CD8+ T cells than in CD4+ T cells.

With regard to this clone: No antigen is known for it. Per-base quality was not reported, and no clone a single base away is much larger than it.

This sequence was found in an adult with an advanced solid tumor such as melanoma, head and neck, liver or kidney cancer. The sequences come from CD4+ or CD8+ T cells sorted from blood, collected in a trial of the OX40 agonist ivuxolimab. This receptor chain uses TRBV18 and TRBJ1-1; 7 central nucleotides agree with TRBD1. DNA sequence: TGTGCCAGCTCAAGGGGGCCTGGCACTGAAGCTTTCTTT. Its protein product is CASSRGPGTEAFF.